These T cell receptor beta chains were read from a single sample in a study of T cells in Graves' hyperthyroidism and ophthalmopathy. TCRdb reanalysed the multiplex PCR reads using MiXCR and keeps one entry per CDR3 protein. The repertoire consists of 450,000 to 550,000 distinct CDR3 sequences, with around 24% occurring once and the leading ten covering about 11%. The sample taken for sequencing was blood. The receptors derive from a woman aged 25 to 39 with Graves' ophthalmopathy. Each CDR3 is given with its conserved first and last residue. Fields, in order: D gene, clone size, V gene, J gene, CDR3 protein, CDR3 DNA. The D gene is left open where the match is weak. A clone size is listed for some rows: how often the clone was seen (once, few, many), or a class if it is expanded.

D: -
size: -
V: TRBV30
J: TRBJ2-2
CDR3: CAWSTLANTGELFF
DNA: TGTGCCTGGAGTACCCTAGCGAACACCGGGGAGCTGTTTTTT

D: -
size: many
V: TRBV11-2
J: TRBJ1-3
CDR3: CASSFSSGNTIYF
DNA: TGTGCCAGCAGCTTTTCCTCTGGAAACACCATATATTTT

D: -
size: many
V: TRBV7-2
J: TRBJ2-5
CDR3: CASRYGLTETQYF
DNA: TGTGCCAGCAGATACGGACTGACGGAGACCCAGTACTTC

D: TRBD1
size: -
V: TRBV10-3
J: TRBJ2-7
CDR3: CAISWGQIPSYEQYF
DNA: TGTGCCATCAGCTGGGGACAGATCCCCTCCTACGAGCAGTACTTC

D: TRBD1
size: many
V: TRBV6-2/TRBV6-3
J: TRBJ1-2
CDR3: CASSYGTGVNYGYTF
DNA: TGTGCCAGCAGTTACGGGACAGGAGTCAACTATGGCTACACCTTC

D: -
size: many
V: TRBV28
J: TRBJ1-5
CDR3: CASSFNGNSNQPQHF
DNA: TGTGCCAGCAGTTTCAACGGAAATAGCAATCAGCCCCAGCATTTT

D: TRBD1
size: many
V: TRBV11-2
J: TRBJ2-5
CDR3: CASSLVAGGRVETQYF
DNA: TGTGCCAGCAGCTTAGTGGCAGGGGGCCGCGTGGAGACCCAGTACTTC

D: TRBD2
size: -
V: TRBV20-1
J: TRBJ2-5
CDR3: CSAIGAGLAGILRGTQYF
DNA: TGCAGTGCTATAGGGGCAGGACTAGCGGGGATCTTAAGAGGGACCCAGTACTTC

D: -
size: -
V: TRBV6-5
J: TRBJ1-1
CDR3: CASSSNGPSNTEAFF
DNA: TGTGCCAGCAGTTCCAATGGGCCTTCGAACACTGAAGCTTTCTTT

D: -
size: -
V: TRBV19
J: TRBJ1-1
CDR3: CASSSLALGGGPMNTEAFF
DNA: TGTGCCAGTAGTTCATTAGCCCTGGGGGGCGGACCCATGAACACTGAAGCTTTCTTT

D: -
size: many
V: TRBV12-3/TRBV12-4
J: TRBJ1-2
CDR3: CASRRTSNYGYTF
DNA: TGTGCCAGCAGAAGGACCTCTAACTATGGCTACACCTTC